This is a list of T cell receptor beta chains from one sample in a study of blood T cell repertoires in COVID-19. The assay was immunoSEQ multiplex PCR, and TCRdb's table has in-frame clones only and misses some. The profile shows 250,000 to 350,000 clones, 86% of them singletons. Sample: peripheral blood. These receptors were taken from a woman in her 30s who had recovered from COVID-19. Both conserved end residues are part of each CDR3. A D gene is named only where the DNA matches it firmly. Some rows have no size entry. The others give once, few or many, or a class for an expanded clone.

J: TRBJ2-5; size: .; V: TRBV4-1; D: .; DNA: TGCGCCAGCAGCCAGATTCGGACAGACCAAGGGGAGACCCAGTACTTC; CDR3: CASSQIRTDQGETQYF
J: TRBJ2-2; size: .; V: TRBV5-6; D: TRBD1; DNA: TGTGCCAGCAGCACCGACAGGGGGCGCTTGGGAGGGGAGCTGTTTTTT; CDR3: CASSTDRGRLGGELFF
J: TRBJ1-5; size: .; V: TRBV7-9; D: .; DNA: TGTGCCAGCAGCTTAGTTGGCGGGAACCAGCCCCAGCATTTT; CDR3: CASSLVGGNQPQHF
J: TRBJ1-2; size: once; V: TRBV9; D: .; DNA: TGTGCCAGCGGGGGGGAGTATGGCTACACCTTC; CDR3: CASGGEYGYTF
J: TRBJ2-1; size: .; V: TRBV4-1; D: .; DNA: TGCGCCAGCACAGGGGGGCCCCCGGCCTATGAGCAGTTCTTC; CDR3: CASTGGPPAYEQFF
J: TRBJ2-5; size: once; V: TRBV18; D: TRBD2; DNA: TGTGCCAGCTCCCCGCGGGGACTACAAGAGACCCAGTACTTC; CDR3: CASSPRGLQETQYF
J: TRBJ2-1; size: .; V: TRBV7-9; D: TRBD1; DNA: TGTGCCAGCAGCCCGCGGATGAAAGACAGGGCTCGGAACAATGAGCAGTTCTTC; CDR3: CASSPRMKDRARNNEQFF
J: TRBJ1-2; size: .; V: TRBV7-9; D: TRBD1; DNA: TGTGCCAGCAGCTCCCGGGACAGGATTTATGGCTACACCTTC; CDR3: CASSSRDRIYGYTF
J: TRBJ1-1; size: once; V: TRBV6-1; D: .; DNA: TGTGCCAGCAGTGATGATTGGGGGGTCCGCACTGAAGCTTTCTTT; CDR3: CASSDDWGVRTEAFF
J: TRBJ2-7; size: .; V: TRBV12-5; D: .; DNA: TGTGCTAGTGGTTTGTTCGGGGGCTCCTACGAGCAGTACTTC; CDR3: CASGLFGGSYEQYF
J: TRBJ2-5; size: .; V: TRBV11-2; D: .; DNA: TGTGCCAGCAGCTTAGTCCCAGGGCAGGACGAGACCCAGTACTTC; CDR3: CASSLVPGQDETQYF
J: TRBJ2-1; size: .; V: TRBV3-1/TRBV3-2; D: .; DNA: TGTGCCAGCAGCCTATTGTCTAGTCGAGGTGAGCAGTTCTTC; CDR3: CASSLLSSRGEQFF
J: TRBJ2-1; size: once; V: TRBV11-1; D: .; DNA: TGTGCCAGCAGCCTATTCCGGGACTACAATGAGCAGTTCTTC; CDR3: CASSLFRDYNEQFF
J: TRBJ1-1; size: .; V: TRBV5-6; D: .; DNA: TGTGCCAGCAGCTTGAGCGACCCCGGTAGAGCTTTCTTT; CDR3: CASSLSDPGRAFF
J: TRBJ2-1; size: .; V: TRBV5-1; D: TRBD2; DNA: TGCGCCAGCAGCTACGGGGGGGCCGGGAATGAGCAGTTCTTC; CDR3: CASSYGGAGNEQFF
J: TRBJ2-7; size: .; V: TRBV15; D: TRBD1; DNA: TGTGCCACCAGCAGCCAAACAGGGGGCCCCTACGAGCAGTACTTC; CDR3: CATSSQTGGPYEQYF
J: TRBJ2-7; size: many; V: TRBV6-2/TRBV6-3; D: TRBD1; DNA: TGTGCCAGCAGTTACGGGCCACGGGACAGCTCCTACGAGCAGTACTTC; CDR3: CASSYGPRDSSYEQYF
J: TRBJ2-2; size: .; V: TRBV18; D: TRBD2; DNA: TGTGCCAGCTCACCACCGTCCCAGCGGGGGGCCGGGGAGCTGTTTTTT; CDR3: CASSPPSQRGAGELFF
J: TRBJ2-1; size: .; V: TRBV18; D: .; DNA: TGTGCCAGCTCACCCCCTTCTCTCAATGAGCAGTTCTTC; CDR3: CASSPPSLNEQFF
J: TRBJ2-5; size: .; V: TRBV7-9; D: .; DNA: TGTGCCAGCAGCTTTACCCGGACTGAACAAGAGACCCAGTACTTC; CDR3: CASSFTRTEQETQYF
J: TRBJ1-3; size: .; V: TRBV24-1; D: TRBD1; DNA: TGTGCCACCAGTGATTTGCAAGGGACAGGGGGAGACACCATATATTTT; CDR3: CATSDLQGTGGDTIYF
J: TRBJ2-5; size: .; V: TRBV5-1; D: TRBD2; DNA: TGCGCCAGCAGCTTGGGGCGGGGGACGGGGGAGACCCAGTACTTC; CDR3: CASSLGRGTGETQYF
J: TRBJ2-3; size: .; V: TRBV4-2; D: TRBD2; DNA: TGTGCCAGCAGCCAAGCTAGCGGGAGGGCAACAGATACGCAGTATTTT; CDR3: CASSQASGRATDTQYF
J: TRBJ2-7; size: few; V: TRBV28; D: TRBD1; DNA: TGTGCCAGCAGTTCCCCGGGACAGGCCCGCTACGAGCAGTACTTC; CDR3: CASSSPGQARYEQYF
J: TRBJ1-2; size: .; V: TRBV12-3/TRBV12-4; D: .; DNA: TGTGCCAGCAGTTTATTCAGGGAGGGTGGCTACACCTTC; CDR3: CASSLFREGGYTF
J: TRBJ2-2; size: .; V: TRBV2; D: TRBD2; DNA: TGTGCCAGCACCGAGCGCGGGGGGGACCGAACCGGGGAGCTGTTTTTT; CDR3: CASTERGGDRTGELFF
J: TRBJ1-6; size: .; V: TRBV19; D: TRBD1; DNA: TGTGCCAGTAACATGGGACAGGGGAATTCACCCCTCCACTTT; CDR3: CASNMGQGNSPLHF
J: TRBJ2-4; size: .; V: TRBV28; D: .; DNA: TGTGCCAGCACCGACGGGGGAAGAGCCAAAAACATTCAGTACTTC; CDR3: CASTDGGRAKNIQYF
J: TRBJ1-1; size: few; V: TRBV11-2; D: .; DNA: TGTGCCAGCAGCTTGACACAGGGTAACACTGAAGCTTTCTTT; CDR3: CASSLTQGNTEAFF
J: TRBJ1-1; size: .; V: TRBV13; D: TRBD1; DNA: TGTGCCAGCAGCGAAGGAAGGACAGGGGGATCAGCTTTCTTT; CDR3: CASSEGRTGGSAFF
J: TRBJ1-5; size: .; V: TRBV6-5; D: .; DNA: TGTGCCAGCAGTAGGAGCGGATTCAATCAGCCCCAGCATTTT; CDR3: CASSRSGFNQPQHF
J: TRBJ1-4; size: .; V: TRBV4-1; D: TRBD1; DNA: TGCGCCAGCAGCCCAAAGCCCCGACAGGGGTATGAAAAACTGTTTTTT; CDR3: CASSPKPRQGYEKLFF
J: TRBJ1-2; size: .; V: TRBV5-1; D: .; DNA: TGCGCCAGCAGCTCAGACAGCGTCTATGGCTACACCTTC; CDR3: CASSSDSVYGYTF
J: TRBJ2-3; size: .; V: TRBV28; D: .; DNA: TGTGCCAGCAGTTTCTTTGAGGGTTCGGCAGGTACGCAGTATTTT; CDR3: CASSFFEGSAGTQYF
J: TRBJ2-5; size: once; V: TRBV7-2; D: TRBD2; DNA: TGTGCCAGCAGCTATAGCGGGGGGGAAGAGACCCAGTACTTC; CDR3: CASSYSGGEETQYF
J: TRBJ2-5; size: .; V: TRBV19; D: .; DNA: TGTGCCAGTAGTTTTGGGGAGCGGGAGACCCAGTACTTC; CDR3: CASSFGERETQYF